The rows below give T cell receptor beta chains drawn from one sample of a study of T cells after yellow fever vaccination. MiXCR was run by TCRdb on the 5' RACE reads, yielding one entry per CDR3 protein. The sample consists of nearly 550,000 distinct CDR3 sequences, 15% to 20% of them appearing once. This sample comprised PBMCs, obtained 15 days after the yellow fever booster vaccination. The receptors here all came from a man aged 25 to 40 who received the YFV17D yellow fever vaccine. CDR3s include the opening cysteine and the closing phenylalanine or tryptophan. Each record gives: V gene, clone size, CDR3 length, J gene, D gene, CDR3 DNA, CDR3 protein. The D gene is left open where the match is weak. Clone size is given for some rows only: seen once, a few or many times, or a class if the clone is expanded.

v_call: TRBV7-8
clone_size: once
cdr3_length: 15
j_call: TRBJ2-7
d_call: .
cdr3_nt: TGTGCCAGCAGCCTAACTTCGGGGGTTGGGGCCGAGCAGTACTTC
cdr3_aa: CASSLTSGVGAEQYF

v_call: TRBV12-3/TRBV12-4
clone_size: many
cdr3_length: 16
j_call: TRBJ2-3
d_call: .
cdr3_nt: TGTGCCAGCAGTTTCGGGCCAGGAGATTCCACAGATACGCAGTATTTT
cdr3_aa: CASSFGPGDSTDTQYF

v_call: TRBV19
clone_size: .
cdr3_length: 14
j_call: TRBJ2-3
d_call: TRBD2
cdr3_nt: TGTGCCAGTAGACAAGCGGGAGGCACAGATACGCAGTATTTT
cdr3_aa: CASRQAGGTDTQYF

v_call: TRBV7-2
clone_size: few
cdr3_length: 15
j_call: TRBJ2-7
d_call: .
cdr3_nt: TGTGCCAGCAGCTTATCTCGGGACTCCACCTACGAGCAGTACTTC
cdr3_aa: CASSLSRDSTYEQYF

v_call: TRBV29-1
clone_size: .
cdr3_length: 13
j_call: TRBJ2-5
d_call: .
cdr3_nt: TGCAGCGTTGACGGGGCACTCGGGGAGACCCAGTACTTC
cdr3_aa: CSVDGALGETQYF

v_call: TRBV20-1
clone_size: few
cdr3_length: 13
j_call: TRBJ2-4
d_call: TRBD2
cdr3_nt: TGCAGTGCTCTAGCGGGGGACAAAAACATTCAGTACTTC
cdr3_aa: CSALAGDKNIQYF

v_call: TRBV25-1
clone_size: few
cdr3_length: 13
j_call: TRBJ1-1
d_call: TRBD1
cdr3_nt: TGTGCCAGCAGTGAATCTCTAGGACAGGGGGTTTTCTTT
cdr3_aa: CASSESLGQGVFF

v_call: TRBV11-2
clone_size: few
cdr3_length: 15
j_call: TRBJ2-2
d_call: TRBD2
cdr3_nt: TGTGCCAGCACGACCGGGGACTATTACACCGGGGAGCTGTTTTTT
cdr3_aa: CASTTGDYYTGELFF

v_call: TRBV28
clone_size: .
cdr3_length: 18
j_call: TRBJ2-1
d_call: TRBD2
cdr3_nt: TGTGCCAGCAGTTCGGGACTAGCGGGACTAGCGGGTAGGAATGAGCAGTTCTTC
cdr3_aa: CASSSGLAGLAGRNEQFF

v_call: TRBV11-1
clone_size: .
cdr3_length: 18
j_call: TRBJ1-1
d_call: TRBD1
cdr3_nt: TGTGCCAGCAGCTCACACGGGACAGGGGGCGAGTTGAACACTGAAGCTTTCTTT
cdr3_aa: CASSSHGTGGELNTEAFF

v_call: TRBV4-2
clone_size: few
cdr3_length: 18
j_call: TRBJ2-2
d_call: TRBD2
cdr3_nt: TGTGCCAGCAGCCAAGAACCCCGGCTAGCGGGAGGCTCCGGGGAGCTGTTTTTT
cdr3_aa: CASSQEPRLAGGSGELFF

v_call: TRBV20-1
clone_size: .
cdr3_length: 13
j_call: TRBJ2-7
d_call: TRBD2
cdr3_nt: TGCAGTGCTGGACTAGCCGTCGCCTACGAGCAGCACTTC
cdr3_aa: CSAGLAVAYEQHF

v_call: TRBV27
clone_size: .
cdr3_length: 14
j_call: TRBJ2-3
d_call: TRBD2
cdr3_nt: TGTGCCAGCACCCTCGACCCCGGGGGGGATACGCAGTATTTT
cdr3_aa: CASTLDPGGDTQYF

v_call: TRBV23-1
clone_size: few
cdr3_length: 15
j_call: TRBJ2-7
d_call: .
cdr3_nt: TGCGCCAGCGGTCCCGGGCCTCCGCGTCCCTACGAGCAGTACTTC
cdr3_aa: CASGPGPPRPYEQYF

v_call: TRBV5-1
clone_size: .
cdr3_length: 14
j_call: TRBJ2-5
d_call: TRBD2
cdr3_nt: TGCGCCAGCAGCACACTAGCGGGGGAAGAGACCCAGTACTTC
cdr3_aa: CASSTLAGEETQYF

v_call: TRBV5-1
clone_size: .
cdr3_length: 15
j_call: TRBJ2-7
d_call: .
cdr3_nt: TGCGCCAGCAGCAATGCGGGGAGCAACTCCTACGAGCAGTACTTC
cdr3_aa: CASSNAGSNSYEQYF

v_call: TRBV10-2
clone_size: many
cdr3_length: 17
j_call: TRBJ2-7
d_call: TRBD2
cdr3_nt: TGCGCCATCCACGCCGGGACTAGCGGGAGCGGAACCTACGAGCAGTACTTC
cdr3_aa: CAIHAGTSGSGTYEQYF

v_call: TRBV12-3/TRBV12-4
clone_size: .
cdr3_length: 14
j_call: TRBJ2-5
d_call: .
cdr3_nt: TGTGCCAGCTTTAAGGCGGACGCATACGAGACCCAGTACTTC
cdr3_aa: CASFKADAYETQYF

v_call: TRBV7-9
clone_size: .
cdr3_length: 14
j_call: TRBJ2-5
d_call: .
cdr3_nt: TGTGCCAGCAGCTTAGAGGCAGGGGGGCAGACCCAGTACTTC
cdr3_aa: CASSLEAGGQTQYF

v_call: TRBV7-2
clone_size: many
cdr3_length: 13
j_call: TRBJ2-7
d_call: TRBD2
cdr3_nt: TGTGCCAGCAGCCTCACTAGCGCCCACGAGCAGTACTTC
cdr3_aa: CASSLTSAHEQYF

v_call: TRBV5-1
clone_size: .
cdr3_length: 16
j_call: TRBJ2-7
d_call: TRBD2
cdr3_nt: TGCGCCAGCAGCTTGGCTCTCGCGGGAGGCGCCTACGAGCAGTACTTC
cdr3_aa: CASSLALAGGAYEQYF

v_call: TRBV18
clone_size: few
cdr3_length: 13
j_call: TRBJ2-1
d_call: .
cdr3_nt: TGTGCCAGCTCACTTGCCGACTTGAGTGAGCAGTTCTTC
cdr3_aa: CASSLADLSEQFF

v_call: TRBV7-2
clone_size: few
cdr3_length: 15
j_call: TRBJ2-3
d_call: .
cdr3_nt: TGTGCCAGCAGCTTGCAGGAGCAACGCACAGATACGCAGTATTTT
cdr3_aa: CASSLQEQRTDTQYF

v_call: TRBV7-2
clone_size: many
cdr3_length: 15
j_call: TRBJ2-7
d_call: TRBD1
cdr3_nt: TGTGCCAGCACGTACGGACAGGGGGTATCCTACGAGCAGTACTTC
cdr3_aa: CASTYGQGVSYEQYF

v_call: TRBV29-1
clone_size: .
cdr3_length: 15
j_call: TRBJ2-1
d_call: .
cdr3_nt: TGCAGCGTTGTAGTAGCGCCAAGCTCCTACAATGAGCAGTTCTTC
cdr3_aa: CSVVVAPSSYNEQFF

v_call: TRBV6-6
clone_size: few
cdr3_length: 11
j_call: TRBJ1-4
d_call: .
cdr3_nt: TGTGCCAGCAGCGGAGGATGGGAACTGTTTTTT
cdr3_aa: CASSGGWELFF

v_call: TRBV20-1
clone_size: .
cdr3_length: 13
j_call: TRBJ2-7
d_call: TRBD2
cdr3_nt: TGCAGTGCTAGAGGCGGGAGGCATTACGAGCAGTACTTC
cdr3_aa: CSARGGRHYEQYF

v_call: TRBV6-2/TRBV6-3
clone_size: few
cdr3_length: 13
j_call: TRBJ2-7
d_call: TRBD2
cdr3_nt: TGTGCCAGCAGTACCAGGGACTACTACGAGCAGTACTTC
cdr3_aa: CASSTRDYYEQYF

v_call: TRBV7-6
clone_size: .
cdr3_length: 14
j_call: TRBJ1-1
d_call: .
cdr3_nt: TGTGCCAGCAGCTTAGAGGCAGAGAACACTGAAGCTTTCTTT
cdr3_aa: CASSLEAENTEAFF

v_call: TRBV21-1
clone_size: few
cdr3_length: 15
j_call: TRBJ2-1
d_call: .
cdr3_nt: TGTGCCAGCAGTCCCGGGACCCCCGGGCGCAATGAGCAGTTCTTC
cdr3_aa: CASSPGTPGRNEQFF

v_call: TRBV6-2/TRBV6-3
clone_size: .
cdr3_length: 18
j_call: TRBJ2-1
d_call: TRBD2
cdr3_nt: TGTGCCAGCACTGACTTAACTAGCGGTACCTTGCCTTACAATGAGCAGTTCTTC
cdr3_aa: CASTDLTSGTLPYNEQFF

v_call: TRBV7-2
clone_size: .
cdr3_length: 12
j_call: TRBJ2-1
d_call: TRBD2
cdr3_nt: TGTGCCAGTACGGTAGCGGGAGTTGAGCAGTTCTTC
cdr3_aa: CASTVAGVEQFF

v_call: TRBV12-3/TRBV12-4
clone_size: few
cdr3_length: 14
j_call: TRBJ2-7
d_call: .
cdr3_nt: TGTGCCAGCAGCCATAGCGGTTTTACCTACGAGCAGTACTTC
cdr3_aa: CASSHSGFTYEQYF

v_call: TRBV20-1
clone_size: few
cdr3_length: 15
j_call: TRBJ2-3
d_call: TRBD2
cdr3_nt: TGCAGTGCTACTACGGGACTAGCGGTGACAGATACGCAGTATTTT
cdr3_aa: CSATTGLAVTDTQYF

v_call: TRBV20-1
clone_size: few
cdr3_length: 13
j_call: TRBJ2-1
d_call: .
cdr3_nt: TGCAGTGCTAGACCTCCGCTAGCGAATGAGCAGTTCTTC
cdr3_aa: CSARPPLANEQFF

v_call: TRBV29-1
clone_size: .
cdr3_length: 14
j_call: TRBJ2-1
d_call: TRBD1
cdr3_nt: TGCAGCGTTGAAGTTGGGACAGGGAGAAATGAGCAGTTCTTC
cdr3_aa: CSVEVGTGRNEQFF

v_call: TRBV7-9
clone_size: .
cdr3_length: 17
j_call: TRBJ2-5
d_call: .
cdr3_nt: TGTGCCAGCAGCCCTCTTCGGTTCCCTAGCGACCAAGAGACCCAGTACTTC
cdr3_aa: CASSPLRFPSDQETQYF

v_call: TRBV7-9
clone_size: few
cdr3_length: 15
j_call: TRBJ2-5
d_call: .
cdr3_nt: TGTGCCAGCAGCCCCAACAGCGCGCCCGGGGAGACCCAGTACTTC
cdr3_aa: CASSPNSAPGETQYF

v_call: TRBV5-1
clone_size: .
cdr3_length: 14
j_call: TRBJ1-2
d_call: TRBD1
cdr3_nt: TGCGCCAGCAGCTTGGGACAGGGGCCCTATGGCTACACCTTC
cdr3_aa: CASSLGQGPYGYTF

v_call: TRBV20-1
clone_size: few
cdr3_length: 11
j_call: TRBJ2-5
d_call: .
cdr3_nt: TGCAGTGCTAGAGATCTCATTCCCCAGTACTTC
cdr3_aa: CSARDLIPQYF

v_call: TRBV20-1
clone_size: .
cdr3_length: 15
j_call: TRBJ2-4
d_call: .
cdr3_nt: TGCAGTGCTACTCAGGGTCTAATAGCCAAAAACATTCAGTACTTC
cdr3_aa: CSATQGLIAKNIQYF

v_call: TRBV11-2
clone_size: .
cdr3_length: 17
j_call: TRBJ2-3
d_call: TRBD2
cdr3_nt: TGTGCCAGCAGCTTAATGGGCGGGAGGGCCACCGCAGATACGCAGTATTTT
cdr3_aa: CASSLMGGRATADTQYF

v_call: TRBV20-1
clone_size: .
cdr3_length: 14
j_call: TRBJ2-1
d_call: TRBD2
cdr3_nt: TGCAGTGCTAGCGGGAGGGAAACCTACAATGAGCAGTTCTTC
cdr3_aa: CSASGRETYNEQFF

v_call: TRBV20-1
clone_size: few
cdr3_length: 13
j_call: TRBJ2-7
d_call: .
cdr3_nt: TGCAGTGCTGCGATCGTAATAACGGGGGAGCAGTACTTC
cdr3_aa: CSAAIVITGEQYF

v_call: TRBV7-6
clone_size: .
cdr3_length: 14
j_call: TRBJ2-7
d_call: .
cdr3_nt: TGTGCCAGCAGCTTGGGGACCTACCTCCACGAGCAGTACTTC
cdr3_aa: CASSLGTYLHEQYF